These 22 T cell receptor beta chains originate from one sample sequenced in a study of T cell responses to AZD1222 COVID-19 vaccine. The protocol was immunoSEQ multiplex PCR, while the TCRdb copy is restricted to in-frame clones and leaves out a portion. The repertoire has around 110,000 clones, about 90% of them found once; the top ten carry 20% to 25%. Material: peripheral blood, obtained on day 0 of AZD1222 vaccination. These receptors originate from an adult in good health.

CDR3 residues: CATHRGGLYGYTF. The CDR3 DNA follows: TGTGCCACCCACAGGGGGGGGCTCTATGGCTACACCTTC. The V gene is TRBV7-9, the J gene TRBJ1-2; 8 bases align to TRBD1. Unmatched junction bases numbered 8, after V lost 10 bases and J lost 4 bases. Germline assignment: CDR1 SEHNR and CDR2 FQNEAQ (reference sequence). The CDR3 covers 13 residues.

The CDR3 nucleotides read TGCAGCGTCATAACGGGACAGGCGAACTATGGCTACACCTTC. Its protein is CSVITGQANYGYTF. V gene TRBV29-1 combines with J gene TRBJ1-2, with 8 bases aligning to TRBD1. The germline gives CDR1 SQVTM, CDR2 ANQGSEA. There are 14 residues in the CDR3. V trimming: 6 bases; J trimming: 2 bases; junction bases outside the gene matches: 8.

This clone was observed a single time. V usage is TRBV5-1 and J usage is TRBJ1-2; weak D call: TRBD1 (5 bases). Germline-derived CDR1 and CDR2 are SGHRS and YFSETQ. The CDR3 has 14 amino acids. V dropped 0 bases and J dropped 3 bases, with 9 bases sitting between them. CDR3 DNA: TGCGCCAGCAGCTTGGGACAGTACTACTATGGCTACACCTTC. Its protein product is CASSLGQYYYGYTF.

V and J are TRBV7-8 and TRBJ2-1, with 8 bases that match TRBD2. The CDR3 has 17 amino acids. CDR1 and CDR2 from the germline V gene are SGHVS and FQNEAQ. With V trimmed by 1 base and J by 8 bases, 13 bases remained unmatched. CDR3: CASSLEVSGGAYDEQFF. The CDR3 DNA follows: TGTGCCAGCAGCTTAGAAGTGTCGGGGGGGGCCTATGATGAGCAGTTCTTC. Full variable domain (remainder filled in from reference TRBV7-8 and TRBJ2-1): GAGVSQSPRYKVAKRGQDVALRCDPISGHVSLFWYQQALGQGPEFLTYFQNEAQLDKSGLPSDRFFAERPEGSVSTLKIQRTQQEDSAVYLCASSLEVSGGAYDEQFFGPGTRLTVL.

The chain recombines TRBV10-2 with TRBJ2-1; the D gene is possibly TRBD1 (5 bases). Trimming shortened V by 6 bases and J by 6 bases, and 12 bases separated the two germline ends. CDR3 size: 13 residues. Germline CDR1 is WSHSY and CDR2 is SAAADI. The CDR3 loop is CASRDNPLNEQFF. In DNA form, the CDR3 reads TGCGCCAGCAGGGACAATCCCCTCAATGAGCAGTTCTTC.

The chain is built from TRBV29-1 and TRBJ2-4; 7 bases line up with TRBD2. With 4 bases clipped from V and 9 bases from J, the junction kept 3 bases outside the gene matches. The V gene's germline CDR1 is SQVTM and CDR2 ANQGSEA. The CDR3 length is 11 residues. CDR3 region: CSVGGGGIQYF. The CDR3 nucleotides read TGCAGCGTTGGGGGGGGAGGCATTCAGTACTTC.

The V and J genes are TRBV4-3 and TRBJ1-6; 8 nucleotides match TRBD1. Germline CDR1 reads LGHNA; CDR2 reads YSLEER. The CDR3 runs 16 residues. J was trimmed by 8 bases and V by 0 bases; bases with no gene match: 6. CDR3 region: CASSQDPTGGYSPLHF. The DNA of the CDR3 is TGCGCCAGCAGCCAAGACCCCACAGGGGGTTATTCACCCCTCCACTTT.

The chain uses TRBV2 and TRBJ1-2; 8 nucleotides match TRBD1. CDR1 SNHLY and CDR2 FYNNEI come from the germline V gene. This CDR3 region has 13 residues. V dropped 4 bases and J dropped 8; count of bases not matched to a gene: 6. CDR3 sequence reads: CASSVYRGDGYTF. CDR3 in DNA: TGTGCCAGCAGTGTTTACAGGGGGGACGGCTACACCTTC.

The chain carries TRBV5-1 and TRBJ2-7; 10 nucleotides line up with TRBD1. J gave up 3 bases and V 0 bases, and 3 bases lay outside the gene matches. The germline CDR1 and CDR2 sequences are SGHRS and YFSETQ. The CDR3 is made up of 15 amino acids. CDR3 residues: CASSLGTGGVYEQYF. CDR3 DNA: TGCGCCAGCAGCTTGGGGACAGGGGGTGTCTACGAGCAGTACTTC.

The chain is built from TRBV5-6 and TRBJ1-1, with no clear D. CDR1 is SGHDT, CDR2 YYEEEE, per germline. The V and J ends lost 4 bases and 7 bases respectively, with 11 bases between them. CDR3 length: 12 residues. The CDR3 spells CASSPGPIEAFF. In nucleotides, the CDR3 is TGTGCCAGCAGCCCTGGACCGATTGAAGCTTTCTTT.

The chain is built from TRBV15 and TRBJ2-1, with D perhaps TRBD2 (6 bases). In germline, CDR1 is LNHNV, CDR2 YYDKDF (reference sequence). This CDR3 is built from 17 residues. Deletions cut 4 bases from V and 0 bases from J, with 16 bases between. As DNA, the CDR3 is TGTGCCACCAGCATCCCCGGGACTCCCAGCTCCTACAATGAGCAGTTCTTC. This gives the protein CATSIPGTPSSYNEQFF.

The chain combines TRBV6-5 with TRBJ1-5; D unresolved. Trimming left V 2 bases short and J 4 bases short, with 6 bases between. From germline, CDR1 is MNHEY and CDR2 SVGAGI. The CDR3 loop spans 13 amino acids. DNA for the CDR3: TGTGCCAGCAGTTACGGAGGTAATCAGCCCCAGCATTTT. Protein product: CASSYGGNQPQHF.

This sequence joins TRBV11-2 and TRBJ2-7; 9 nucleotides agree with TRBD2. Per the germline V gene, CDR1 is SGHAT and CDR2 is FQNNGV. The CDR3 has 14 amino acids. Losses at the gene ends were 5 bases for V and 2 bases for J; bases not matched to a gene: 4. The CDR3 DNA reads as TGTGCCAGCAGCCGAAGCGGGGGGCCCTACGAGCAGTACTTC. This translates into CASSRSGGPYEQYF.

In DNA form, the CDR3 reads TGTGCCAGCAGCCAGACGGGAAGCAGTGGAAACACCATATATTTT. Translating gives CASSQTGSSGNTIYF. This sequence joins TRBV3-1 (or the pseudogene TRBV3-2) and TRBJ1-3; D unresolved. Trimming pared 3 bases from V and 3 bases from J, leaving 12 bases between. The CDR3 covers 15 residues. Germline V gene sequence: CDR1 LGHDT, CDR2 YNNKEL (reference sequence).

V and J are TRBV5-4 and TRBJ1-2; 8 nucleotides agree with TRBD1. The CDR3 loop spans 11 amino acids. CDR1 and CDR2 from the germline V gene are SGHNT and YYREEE (reference sequence). The junction had 3 bases not matched to a gene; V was cut back by 9 bases and J by 5 bases. CDR3: CATTGGYGYTF. In DNA, the CDR3 is TGTGCCACCACAGGGGGTTATGGCTACACCTTC.

The DNA for the CDR3 is TGTGCCAGCAGCTTAGATTTCAGGGTCTGGAGTGAAAAACTGTTTTTT. Protein: CASSLDFRVWSEKLFF. This chain links TRBV11-2 with TRBJ1-4; tentative D call: TRBD1 (5 bases). Per the germline V gene, CDR1 is SGHAT and CDR2 is FQNNGV. The CDR3 is made up of 16 amino acids. The V and J ends lost 0 bases and 7 bases respectively, with 15 bases between them. Together with reference TRBV11-2 and TRBJ1-4, the CDR3 gives the full variable domain: EAGVAQSPRYKIIEKRQSVAFWCNPISGHATLYWYQQILGQGPKLLIQFQNNGVVDDSQLPKDRFSAERLKGVDSTLKIQPAKLEDSAVYLCASSLDFRVWSEKLFFGSGTQLSVL.

The J gene is TRBJ2-3, the V gene TRBV5-8, with D unresolved. With 0 bases removed from V and 5 bases from J, the gap between germline ends came to 7 bases. This CDR3 has 13 residues. Germline V CDR1 and CDR2: SGHTS, YDEGEE. Written as DNA, the CDR3 is TGTGCCAGCAGCTTGGGAGATGGAGATACGCAGTATTTT. Amino acids: CASSLGDGDTQYF.

The chain is built from TRBV12-3 or TRBV12-4 and TRBJ2-2, with D uncertain. CDR3 length: 13 amino acids. Trimming cost V 5 bases and J 6 bases, with 10 bases left between them. CDR3 in amino acids: CASSTLGAGELFF. Written as DNA, the CDR3 is TGTGCCAGCAGTACTCTGGGCGCCGGGGAGCTGTTTTTT.

The chain joins TRBV5-4 to TRBJ1-2; D might be TRBD1 (5 bases). V was clipped by 0 bases and J by 6 bases, with 12 bases between them. CDR3 length: 14 residues. Per germline, CDR1 SGHNT and CDR2 YYREEE (reference sequence). The CDR3 nucleotides read TGTGCCAGCAGCTTGGTGGCAGGGAGGGATGGCTACACCTTC. Amino acid sequence: CASSLVAGRDGYTF. Together with reference TRBV5-4 and TRBJ1-2, the CDR3 gives the full variable domain: ETGVTQSPTHLIKTRGQQVTLRCSSQSGHNTVSWYQQALGQGPQFIFQYYREEENGRGNFPPRFSGLQFPNYSSELNVNALELDDSALYLCASSLVAGRDGYTFGSGTRLTVV.

V and J are TRBV30 and TRBJ1-3; D ambiguous. This CDR3 region has 13 residues. Germline V gene lookup returns CDR1 GTSNPN and CDR2 SVGIG (reference sequence). V was pared by 0 bases and J by 2 bases, with 5 bases between. The DNA of the CDR3 is TGTGCCTGGAGTGTACGGACTGGAAACACCATATATTTT. Translated, it gives CAWSVRTGNTIYF. Together with reference TRBV30 and TRBJ1-3, the CDR3 gives the full variable domain: SQTIHQWPATLVQPVGSPLSLECTVEGTSNPNLYWYRQAAGRGLQLLFYSVGIGQISSEVPQNLSASRPQDRQFILSSKKLLLSDSGFYLCAWSVRTGNTIYFGEGSWLTVV.

The chain is built from TRBV27 and TRBJ2-7, with D perhaps matching TRBD2 (6 bases). Per the germline V gene, CDR1 is MNHEY and CDR2 is SMNVEV (reference sequence). The V and J ends lost 2 bases and 6 bases respectively, with 11 bases between them. The CDR3 runs 13 residues. The CDR3 loop reads CASSLAGSSEQYF. The CDR3 nucleotides are TGTGCCAGCAGTTTAGCGGGGTCGTCCGAGCAGTACTTC.

V is TRBV7-2 and J is TRBJ2-1; 11 bases agree with TRBD2. The V and J ends lost 8 bases and 8 bases, in that order; junction bases with no gene match: 8. Germline V gene data show CDR1 as SGHTA and CDR2 as FQGNSA. This CDR3 spans 14 amino acids. Here the CDR3 DNA reads TGTGCCAGCGAAATAGCGGGGGGGCGGGATGAGCAGTTCTTC. Translating gives CASEIAGGRDEQFF.